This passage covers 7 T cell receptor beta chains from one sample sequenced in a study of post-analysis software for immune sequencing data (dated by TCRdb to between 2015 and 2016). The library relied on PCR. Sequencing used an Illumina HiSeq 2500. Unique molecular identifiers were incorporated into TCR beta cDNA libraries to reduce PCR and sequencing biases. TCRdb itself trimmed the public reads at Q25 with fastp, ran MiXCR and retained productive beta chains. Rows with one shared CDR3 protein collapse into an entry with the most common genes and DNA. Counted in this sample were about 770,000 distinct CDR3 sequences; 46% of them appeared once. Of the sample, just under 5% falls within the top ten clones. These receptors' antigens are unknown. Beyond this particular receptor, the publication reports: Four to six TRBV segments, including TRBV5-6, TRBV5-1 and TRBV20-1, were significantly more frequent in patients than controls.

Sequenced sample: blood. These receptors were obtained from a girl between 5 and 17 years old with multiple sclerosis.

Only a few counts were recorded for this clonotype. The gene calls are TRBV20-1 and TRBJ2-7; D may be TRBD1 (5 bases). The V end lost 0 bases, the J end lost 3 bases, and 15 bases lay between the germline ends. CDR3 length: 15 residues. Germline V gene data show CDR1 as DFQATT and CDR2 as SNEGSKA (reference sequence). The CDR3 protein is CSAREIGVGYYEQYF. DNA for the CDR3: TGCAGTGCTAGAGAGATAGGGGTCGGGTACTACGAGCAGTACTTC.

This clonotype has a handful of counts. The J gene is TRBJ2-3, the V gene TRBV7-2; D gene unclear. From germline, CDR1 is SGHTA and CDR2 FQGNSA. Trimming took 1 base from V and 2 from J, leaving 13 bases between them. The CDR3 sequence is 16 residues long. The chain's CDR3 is CASSLGVSRITDTQYF. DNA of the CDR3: TGTGCCAGCAGCTTAGGGGTTTCCAGAATCACAGATACGCAGTATTTT.

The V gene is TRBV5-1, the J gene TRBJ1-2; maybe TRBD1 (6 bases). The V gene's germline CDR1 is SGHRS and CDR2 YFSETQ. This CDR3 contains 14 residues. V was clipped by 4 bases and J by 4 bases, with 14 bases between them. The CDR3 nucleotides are TGCGCCAGCAGCCCCGATCAGGGGACCTATGGCTACACCTTC. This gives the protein CASSPDQGTYGYTF.

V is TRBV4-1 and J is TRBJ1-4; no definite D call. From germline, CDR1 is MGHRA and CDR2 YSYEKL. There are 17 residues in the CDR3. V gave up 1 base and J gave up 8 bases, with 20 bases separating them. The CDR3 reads CASSQGALGIKGEKLFF. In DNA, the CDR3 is TGCGCCAGCAGCCAAGGCGCCCTCGGGATCAAAGGCGAAAAACTGTTTTTT.

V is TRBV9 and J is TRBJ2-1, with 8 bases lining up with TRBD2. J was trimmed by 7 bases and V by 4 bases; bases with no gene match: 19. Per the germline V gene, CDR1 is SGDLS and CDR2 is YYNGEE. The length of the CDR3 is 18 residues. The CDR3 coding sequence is TGTGCCAGCAGCTTCCAGGGTCGGGGGAGCGGGAGACTGAATGAGCAGTTCTTC. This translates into CASSFQGRGSGRLNEQFF.

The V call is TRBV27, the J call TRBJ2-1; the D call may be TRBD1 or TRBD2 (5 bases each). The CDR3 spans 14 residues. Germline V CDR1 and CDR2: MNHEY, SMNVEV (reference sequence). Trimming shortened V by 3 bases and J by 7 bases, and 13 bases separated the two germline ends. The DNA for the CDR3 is TGTGCCAGCAGTTTTGGGGACCCGGGGAATGAGCAGTTCTTC. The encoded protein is CASSFGDPGNEQFF.

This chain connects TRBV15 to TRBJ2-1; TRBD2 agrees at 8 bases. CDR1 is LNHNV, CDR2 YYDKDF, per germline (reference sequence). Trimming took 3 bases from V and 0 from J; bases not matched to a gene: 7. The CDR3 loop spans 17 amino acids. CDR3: CATSRSLAVSSYNEQFF. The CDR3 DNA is TGTGCCACCAGCAGGTCACTAGCGGTGAGCTCCTACAATGAGCAGTTCTTC.